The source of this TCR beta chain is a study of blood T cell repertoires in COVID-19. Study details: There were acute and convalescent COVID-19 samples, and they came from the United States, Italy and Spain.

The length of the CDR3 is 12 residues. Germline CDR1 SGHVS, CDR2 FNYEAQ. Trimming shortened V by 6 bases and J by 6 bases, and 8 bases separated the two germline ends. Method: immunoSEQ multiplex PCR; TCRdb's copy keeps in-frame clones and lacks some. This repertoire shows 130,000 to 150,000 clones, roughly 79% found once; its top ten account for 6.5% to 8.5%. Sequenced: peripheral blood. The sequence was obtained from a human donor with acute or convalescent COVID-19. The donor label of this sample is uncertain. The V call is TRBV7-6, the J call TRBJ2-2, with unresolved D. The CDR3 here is CASSPLAGELFF. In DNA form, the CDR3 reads TGTGCCAGCAGTCCTCTTGCCGGGGAGCTGTTTTTT.